This T cell receptor beta chain was sequenced for a study of blood T cell repertoires in COVID-19. Study at large: The cDNA or gDNA used as material had been derived from T cells, B-cell-depleted T cells, or PBMCs.

In the original workflow: Amplifying reference gene primers gave estimates of nucleated cell counts. Some clones are missing from TCRdb's copy, which holds only in-frame ones; the method was immunoSEQ multiplex PCR. V and J calls and clone size are given by that table; D and trimming were obtained from the DNA. The sample lists approximately 180,000 clones; roughly 85% were seen once. V shed 1 base and J 4 bases; nucleotides not matched to a gene: 2. Germline loops: CDR1 LNHNV, CDR2 YYDKDF (reference sequence). The CDR3 is 15 residues long. The clonotype was recovered from a human donor with active or convalescent COVID-19. The donor label of this sample is uncertain. The chain joins TRBV15 to TRBJ2-2, with 8 nucleotides matching TRBD1. Sequencing used peripheral blood. The CDR3 sequence is CATSRGQGSTGELFF. As DNA, the CDR3 is TGTGCCACCAGCAGAGGACAGGGGTCCACCGGGGAGCTGTTTTTT. Combining the CDR3 with reference TRBV15 and TRBJ2-2 gives the whole variable domain DAMVIQNPRYQVTQFGKPVTLSCSQTLNHNVMYWYQQKSSQAPKLLFHYYDKDFNNEADTPDNFQSRRPNTSFCFLDIRSPGLGDTAMYLCATSRGQGSTGELFFGEGSRLTVL.